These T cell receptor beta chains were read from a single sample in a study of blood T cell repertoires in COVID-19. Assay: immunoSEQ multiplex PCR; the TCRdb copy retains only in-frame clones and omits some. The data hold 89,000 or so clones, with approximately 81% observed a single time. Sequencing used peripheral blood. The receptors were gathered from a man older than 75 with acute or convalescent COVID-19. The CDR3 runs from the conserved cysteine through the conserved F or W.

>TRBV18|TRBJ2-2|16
CASSPSGRGLTGELFF
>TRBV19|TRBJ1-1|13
CASDQGRNTEAFF
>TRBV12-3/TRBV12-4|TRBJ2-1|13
CASWGGAENEQFF
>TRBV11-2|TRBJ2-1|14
CASSLYSSYNEQFF
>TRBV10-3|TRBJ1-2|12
CAISSGGGGYTF
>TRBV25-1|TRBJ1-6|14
CASSADRFNSPLHF
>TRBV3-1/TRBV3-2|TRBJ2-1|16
CASSQVVVATDNEQFF
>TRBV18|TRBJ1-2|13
CASSPSVNYGYTF
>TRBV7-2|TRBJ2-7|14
CASSLAGQAYEQYF
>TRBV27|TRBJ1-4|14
CASRPSGQAEKLFF
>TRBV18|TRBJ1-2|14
CASSPRQGTEGYTF
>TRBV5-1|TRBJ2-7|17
CASSFPGLGQGRYEQYF
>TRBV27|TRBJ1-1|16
CASSPDRNPLNTEAFF
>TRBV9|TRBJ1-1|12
CASSVVTGRAFF
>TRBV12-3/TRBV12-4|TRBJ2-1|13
CASTPEVNNEQFF
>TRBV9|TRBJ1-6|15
CASSVQGQGNSPLHF
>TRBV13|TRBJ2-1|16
CASTGVGTSGYNEQFF
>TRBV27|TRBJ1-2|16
CASSPLRSGGGYGYTF
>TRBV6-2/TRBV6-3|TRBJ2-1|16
CASSYSPGGTYNEQFF
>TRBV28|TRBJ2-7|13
CASKGQGLGEQYF
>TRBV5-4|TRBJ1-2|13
CASSYDRGNGYTF
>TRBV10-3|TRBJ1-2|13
CAISESGGRGYTF
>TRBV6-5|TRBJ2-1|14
CASTGGDWNNEQFF
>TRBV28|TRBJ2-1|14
CASRGHTGGFEQFF
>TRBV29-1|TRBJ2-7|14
CSAVTSGSTYEQYF
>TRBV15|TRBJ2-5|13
CATSRGTMETQYF
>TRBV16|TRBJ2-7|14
CASSFWGPSYEQYF
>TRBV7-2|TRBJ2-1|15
CASRSDSISYNEQFF
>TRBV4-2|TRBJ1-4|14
CASSQTGSNEKLFF
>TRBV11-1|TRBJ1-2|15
CASSPRLELDYGYTF
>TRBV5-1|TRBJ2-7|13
CASSLGQSYEQYF
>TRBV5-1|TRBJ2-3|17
CASSLGIRAGGTDTQYF
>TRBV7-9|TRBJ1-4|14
CASSTDRGAEKLFF
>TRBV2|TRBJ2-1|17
CASRGGTAGFRYNEQFF
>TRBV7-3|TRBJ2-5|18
CASSLIGPGTGVRETQYF
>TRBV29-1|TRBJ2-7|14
CSVLDRAGGAEQYF
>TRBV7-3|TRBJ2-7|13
CASSLEQGYEQYF
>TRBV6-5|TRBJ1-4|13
CASRLRSNEKLFF
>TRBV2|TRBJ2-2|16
CASRRWLAGAAGELFF
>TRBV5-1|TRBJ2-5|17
CASSLAGLAGLQETQYF
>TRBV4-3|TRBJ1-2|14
CASSQTTGARGYTF
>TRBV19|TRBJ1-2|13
CASSRQGGEGYTF
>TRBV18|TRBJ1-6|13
CASSPTENSPLHF